This T cell receptor (beta chain) stems from a study of cytomegalovirus exposure and HLA in healthy donors (dated by TCRdb to between 2016 and 2019). General notes on the study: In an earlier analysis of 587 of the donors, under 300 Gb of sequence data and roughly 100 million unique TCR beta sequences from about 179 million T cells were reported. Alongside the repertoire data, information on donor age, sex, ethnicity and CMV serostatus was compiled. A later analysis re-examined previously published TCR beta repertoires from around 670 donors and added high-resolution HLA genotyping to investigate patterns of TCR occurrence. Roughly 5 DR-DQ haplotypes were handled as single units for association and clustering, since linkage in the cohort was strong. Besides the first cohort of some 670 subjects, a separate validation cohort made up of 120 different subjects was used. A later genetic analysis used genome-wide SNP genotypes for 398 of the 666 donors, treating that subset as a discovery cohort. Among a few hundred genotyped donors of the cohort, an average of approximately 240,000 unique TCR beta nucleotide sequences were sequenced per donor, roughly 18% of them non-productive. Approximately 300 gigabases of sequencing data and about 92 million unique TCR sequences made up an early release that covered roughly 670 HLA-typed donors. Using immunosequencing, the study profiled T cell repertoires from about 620 subjects and related those repertoires to cytomegalovirus serostatus. HLA typing included class I and class II loci at four-digit resolution. Rather than using new phenotypic data, the later analysis identified candidate immune exposures from TCR beta sequences and from how often those sequences occurred across donors. The study combined high-throughput TCR immunosequencing, statistical association of individual TCRs with disease status, and machine learning to predict cytomegalovirus infection status. Every repertoire in the discovery cohort had been generated on one and the same sequencing platform. The study was designed to test whether signatures of past pathogen exposure could be identified by cataloging public T cell receptors. Among the roughly 400 genotyped donors, around 81% belonged to the genetic ancestry cluster associated with self-reported Caucasian donors. The number of typed donors differed by locus: roughly 629-630 for A, B, C, DRB1 and DQB1; 500 to 550 for DQA1; 606 for DPA1; and some 430 for DPB1. An earlier analysis of more than 450 of the donors used high-throughput TCR beta sequencing to judge whether each TCR beta V gene segment behaved as functional or pseudogenic.

Receptor libraries were prepared by the immunoSEQ multiplex PCR assay. For the multiplex PCR, a mixture combining 60 forward primers for TCR Vbeta segments and 13 reverse primers for TCR Jbeta segments was used. A multiplex PCR assay on genomic DNA amplified the CDR3 region of rearranged TCR beta genes. The amplified TCR beta libraries were sequenced on the Illumina HiSeq System as 87-base-pair reads. The published analysis was carried out like this. Across the 600 to 700 repertoires, a later analysis counted some 81 million unique TCR beta chains, 9 million to 14 million of which were shared by at least two donors. A nearest-neighbor algorithm error-corrected the raw reads and collapsed the reads into unique sequences, merging closely related sequences to remove PCR and sequencing errors. To assign V, D and J gene segments, CDR3 sequences were aligned to IMGT reference sequences. For a sequence to be retained, at least a six-nucleotide match to both a V gene segment and a J gene segment was required. A rearrangement was called productive if the CDR3 had no stop codons and remained in frame with V and J, and every other rearrangement was called non-productive. CDR3 was defined according to IMGT convention as the region running from the second conserved V-encoded cysteine to the conserved J-encoded phenylalanine. The earlier analysis of 500 to 650 of the donors excluded any sequence lacking an unambiguous match to a single V gene segment. In an earlier analysis of several hundred of the donors, V segments were called functional above 56.7% productive rearrangements and were called segregating when the between-donor standard deviation exceeded 5%. A statistical classification framework was developed to diagnose cytomegalovirus status using the catalog of TCR beta chain sequences. A later analysis assigned V and J genes by comparing TCR nucleotide sequences with IMGT/GENE-DB human TR gene sequences. Using the TCRdist pipeline, a later analysis assigned CDR3 sequences along with most-parsimonious VDJ recombination scenarios. In a later analysis, each TCR beta chain was defined by its CDR3 amino acid sequence together with its V-gene family, and reads lacking a unique V-gene family were excluded. A later analysis removed 550 to 700 highly shared, low-generation-probability nucleotide sequences to deal with suspected cross-contamination and a sequencing artifact. In a later analysis, a clonal expansion index for each public chain was calculated from normalized within-repertoire ranks of inferred template counts. Generation probabilities in a later analysis came from a VDJ recombination model fitted to out-of-frame rearrangements, and those results were checked against IGoR. A later analysis scored TCR-TCR, TCR-HLA and TCR-CMV co-occurrence with hypergeometric tests, applying a repertoire-size bias correction to TCR pairs. In a later analysis, false discovery rates were estimated by permuting HLA or CMV assignments 20 times. In a later analysis, co-occurring TCRs were grouped using DBSCAN, with TCRdist sequence similarity added in when clustering inside HLA-allele-positive subsets. Repertoires with fewer than 30,000 or more than 120,000 public chains, plus five repertoires with anomalous nucleotide sharing, were excluded from co-occurrence clustering. As stored in TCRdb, this immuneACCESS dataset retains in-frame rearrangements with V and J assigned. A fraction of the clones does not appear; measured against another copy, unresolved V genes explain less than half of the discrepancy, and the remainder lacks a known reason. D and trimming come from the DNA, and the V and J calls and clone size come from that table. The sample includes 150,000 or so clones, with 70% to 90% observed a single time. Over 5% of the sample belongs to the ten largest clones.

The cohort comprised around 690 healthy bone marrow donors. Cohort members were all nominally healthy when sampled, although unrecorded immune exposures were likely present. The donor was CMV seropositive and was included in the group of approximately 300 seropositive cohort members. A peripheral blood sample was collected from each donor, and TCR beta sequencing was performed on peripheral blood mononuclear cells. The Qiagen DNeasy Blood Extraction Kit was used to extract genomic DNA from the blood cell samples. Study-level results and caveats: According to a later analysis, parvovirus B19, influenza, CMV and Epstein-Barr virus appeared linked to several top co-occurrence clusters. The authors suggested that the approach could potentially be generalized to other disease states and immunological phenotypes. In both the original and validation cohorts, the classifier was reported to diagnose cytomegalovirus status with high specificity and sensitivity. Three of the identified cytomegalovirus-associated TCR beta chains were confirmed in vitro to be specific for cytomegalovirus antigens. Because some donors lacked HLA typing at each locus, the association tests relied only on the typed subset. According to a later analysis, most CMV-associated TCR beta chains appeared to be HLA-restricted, and the HLA associations seemed to be driven largely by CMV exposure. When HLA alleles, especially DR and DQ, strongly co-occurred, attributing TCR associations to individual alleles was difficult. The only immune exposure information available for the cohort was CMV serostatus. Some IMGT-functional V segments, including TRBV6-2 and TRBV6-3, could not be told apart with the 87-base-pair reads, so those segments were excluded. A later genetic analysis reported fewer N-insertions in productive TCRs among donors in an Asian-associated ancestry cluster than the roughly 700-donor mean. Broadly in line with IMGT annotations, most TCR beta V segments showed up in productive rearrangements about 87% or about 30% of the time in an earlier analysis of 587 of the donors. A total of some 180 TCR beta chains were listed by the study as associated with cytomegalovirus. In this cohort, only TCR beta chains were sequenced, and detectable features were limited by the absence of alpha or paired-chain data. A cluster of highly shared sequence variants was judged likely to be a technical artifact of the sequencing pipeline. V-gene and J-gene trimming of TCR beta chains was associated with a missense DCLRE1C variant in a later genetic analysis, and the association was replicated in an independent cohort. While some public TCRs were present in many individuals, most TCR sequences turned up only very rarely across donors. Roughly uniform sequencing depth across donors was assumed in presence/absence analyses, although this assumption may not hold. The earlier analysis of approximately 590 of the donors excluded seventeen rarely observed V segments, including chromosome 9 orphons, because counts were too low. Specific HLA alleles were associated with 15,000 to 20,000 TCR beta sequences at a false discovery rate of 0.05 in a later analysis. A later analysis found that TCR association rates varied across HLA loci, with DRB1 alleles showing the most associated TCRs and HLA-C alleles the fewest. Correlated functional status among segregating V segments might reflect linkage disequilibrium, but an unknown experimental factor could not be ruled out. In a later analysis, HLA-associated TCR beta chains were found to be more clonally expanded and to have lower generation probabilities than equally common non-associated chains. A further reported finding was that TCR beta sequences accurately predicted the HLA-A and HLA-B alleles for most subjects in the first cohort.

For this clone: There is no known antigen for this receptor. Base-call qualities are not available, and no considerably larger clone is one nucleotide away.

CDR1 SGHNT and CDR2 YYREEE are derived from the germline V gene (reference sequence). Including the terminal cysteine and phenylalanine, the CDR3 comprises 13 residues. CDR3 DNA only is kept here, 39 bases in frame from base 1. V is pruned by 4 bases and J by 7 bases, leaving 7 bases of the junction without a gene match. This receptor chain uses TRBV5-4 and TRBJ2-7, with TRBD1 matching 8 junction bases. Sample: PBMCs. The receptor comes from a woman aged 40 to 50 in good health and CMV-seropositive. CDR3 sequence: CASSRTGSTEQYF. The sequenced DNA: TGTGCCAGCAGCCGGACAGGGTCTACAGAGCAGTACTTC. With the rest looked up from the reference TRBV5-4 and TRBJ2-7 genes rather than sequenced, the full variable domain is ETGVTQSPTHLIKTRGQQVTLRCSSQSGHNTVSWYQQALGQGPQFIFQYYREEENGRGNFPPRFSGLQFPNYSSELNVNALELDDSALYLCASSRTGSTEQYFGPGTRLTVT.